The following is a TCR beta chain sequence with its context. The antigen is undetermined. Each donor was a Caucasian adult residing in Nashville, Tennessee. The CDR3 has 11 residues. Trimming took 8 bases from V and 2 from J, leaving 4 bases between them. The germline gives CDR1 SNHLY, CDR2 FYNNEI. The data were taken from a study of shared clonotypes between healthy human individuals. General observations from the study: Estimated clonotype richness was generally higher in naive than memory subsets.

The data were produced by immunoSEQ multiplex PCR, yet TCRdb's version contains in-frame clones alone and is incomplete. The sample contains 1,500,000 or so clones, around 97% of which appear only once. Sequenced input: naive CD4+ T cells sorted from blood. The sample's subset: CD45RA+ positively selected. The V and J genes are TRBV2 and TRBJ2-1, with no clear D. The source of this sequence is a man aged 25 to 40 in good health. CDR3 bases: TGTGCCAGCCACGCCTACAATGAGCAGTTCTTC. Protein: CASHAYNEQFF.